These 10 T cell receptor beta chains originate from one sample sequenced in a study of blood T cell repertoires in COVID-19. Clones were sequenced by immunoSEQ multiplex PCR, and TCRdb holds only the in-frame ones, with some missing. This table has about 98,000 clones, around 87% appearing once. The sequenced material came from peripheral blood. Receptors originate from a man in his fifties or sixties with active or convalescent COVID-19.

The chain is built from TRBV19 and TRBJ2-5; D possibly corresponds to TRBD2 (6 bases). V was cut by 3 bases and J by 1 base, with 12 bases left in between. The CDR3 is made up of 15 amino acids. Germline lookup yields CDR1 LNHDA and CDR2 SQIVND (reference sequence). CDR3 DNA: TGTGCCAGTAGTATTACCGGGGAGGTCCAAGAGACCCAGTACTTC. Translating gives CASSITGEVQETQYF.

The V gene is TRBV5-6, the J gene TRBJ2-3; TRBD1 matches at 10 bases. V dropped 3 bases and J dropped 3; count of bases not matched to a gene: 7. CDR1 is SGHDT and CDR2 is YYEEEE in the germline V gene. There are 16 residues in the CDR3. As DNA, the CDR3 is TGTGCCAGCAGCTCCTACGACAGGGGGCAAACAGATACGCAGTATTTT. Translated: CASSSYDRGQTDTQYF.

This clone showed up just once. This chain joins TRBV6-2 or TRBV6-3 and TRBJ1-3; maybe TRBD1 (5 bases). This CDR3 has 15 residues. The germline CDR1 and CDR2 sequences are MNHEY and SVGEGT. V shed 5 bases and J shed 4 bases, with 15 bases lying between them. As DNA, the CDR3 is TGTGCCAGCAGTCCGGTCCGACAGCCAGGAAACACCATATATTTT. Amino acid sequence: CASSPVRQPGNTIYF.

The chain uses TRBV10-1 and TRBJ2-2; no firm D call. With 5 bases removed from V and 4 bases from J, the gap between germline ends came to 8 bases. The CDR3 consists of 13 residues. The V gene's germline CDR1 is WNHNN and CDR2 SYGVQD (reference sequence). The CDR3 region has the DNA TGCGCCAGCAGTCTGACTCGCACCGGGGAGCTGTTTTTT. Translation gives CASSLTRTGELFF.

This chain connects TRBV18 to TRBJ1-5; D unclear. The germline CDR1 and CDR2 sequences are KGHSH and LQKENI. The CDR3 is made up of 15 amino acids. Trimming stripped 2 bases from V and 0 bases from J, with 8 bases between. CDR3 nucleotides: TGTGCCAGCTCACCAGAGTCTTATAGCAATCAGCCCCAGCATTTT. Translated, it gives CASSPESYSNQPQHF.

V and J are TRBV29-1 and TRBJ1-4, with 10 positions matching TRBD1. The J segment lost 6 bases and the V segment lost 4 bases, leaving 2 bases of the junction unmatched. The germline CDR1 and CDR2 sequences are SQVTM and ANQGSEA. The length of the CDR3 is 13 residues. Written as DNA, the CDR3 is TGCAGCGTTGTCGGGACAGGGGATGAAAAACTGTTTTTT. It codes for CSVVGTGDEKLFF.

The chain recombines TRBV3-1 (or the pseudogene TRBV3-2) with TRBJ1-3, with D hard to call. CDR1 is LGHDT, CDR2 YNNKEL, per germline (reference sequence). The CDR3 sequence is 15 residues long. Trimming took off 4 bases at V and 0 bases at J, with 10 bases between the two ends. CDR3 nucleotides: TGTGCCAGCAGCCCGCTAGATGGCTCTGGAAACACCATATATTTT. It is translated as CASSPLDGSGNTIYF.

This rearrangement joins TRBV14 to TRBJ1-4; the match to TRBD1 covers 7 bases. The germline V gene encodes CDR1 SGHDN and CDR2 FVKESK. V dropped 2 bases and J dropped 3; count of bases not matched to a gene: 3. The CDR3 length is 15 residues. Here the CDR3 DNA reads TGTGCCAGCAGCCAACAGGGGGGCTCTAATGAAAAACTGTTTTTT. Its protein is CASSQQGGSNEKLFF. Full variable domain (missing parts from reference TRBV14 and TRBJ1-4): EAGVTQFPSHSVIEKGQTVTLRCDPISGHDNLYWYRRVMGKEIKFLLHFVKESKQDESGMPNNRFLAERTGGTYSTLKVQPAELEDSGVYFCASSQQGGSNEKLFFGSGTQLSVL.

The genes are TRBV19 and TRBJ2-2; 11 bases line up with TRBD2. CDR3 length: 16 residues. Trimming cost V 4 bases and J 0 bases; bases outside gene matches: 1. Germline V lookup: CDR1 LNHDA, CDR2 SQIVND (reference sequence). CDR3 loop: CASSTGLAANTGELFF. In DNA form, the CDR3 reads TGTGCCAGTAGTACGGGACTAGCGGCGAACACCGGGGAGCTGTTTTTT.

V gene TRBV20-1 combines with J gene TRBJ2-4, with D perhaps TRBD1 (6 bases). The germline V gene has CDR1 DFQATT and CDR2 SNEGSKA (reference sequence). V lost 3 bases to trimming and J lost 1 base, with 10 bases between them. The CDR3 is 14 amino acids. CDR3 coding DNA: TGCAGTGCTAGTTGGGACACGGCCAAAAACATTCAGTACTTC. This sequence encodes CSASWDTAKNIQYF.